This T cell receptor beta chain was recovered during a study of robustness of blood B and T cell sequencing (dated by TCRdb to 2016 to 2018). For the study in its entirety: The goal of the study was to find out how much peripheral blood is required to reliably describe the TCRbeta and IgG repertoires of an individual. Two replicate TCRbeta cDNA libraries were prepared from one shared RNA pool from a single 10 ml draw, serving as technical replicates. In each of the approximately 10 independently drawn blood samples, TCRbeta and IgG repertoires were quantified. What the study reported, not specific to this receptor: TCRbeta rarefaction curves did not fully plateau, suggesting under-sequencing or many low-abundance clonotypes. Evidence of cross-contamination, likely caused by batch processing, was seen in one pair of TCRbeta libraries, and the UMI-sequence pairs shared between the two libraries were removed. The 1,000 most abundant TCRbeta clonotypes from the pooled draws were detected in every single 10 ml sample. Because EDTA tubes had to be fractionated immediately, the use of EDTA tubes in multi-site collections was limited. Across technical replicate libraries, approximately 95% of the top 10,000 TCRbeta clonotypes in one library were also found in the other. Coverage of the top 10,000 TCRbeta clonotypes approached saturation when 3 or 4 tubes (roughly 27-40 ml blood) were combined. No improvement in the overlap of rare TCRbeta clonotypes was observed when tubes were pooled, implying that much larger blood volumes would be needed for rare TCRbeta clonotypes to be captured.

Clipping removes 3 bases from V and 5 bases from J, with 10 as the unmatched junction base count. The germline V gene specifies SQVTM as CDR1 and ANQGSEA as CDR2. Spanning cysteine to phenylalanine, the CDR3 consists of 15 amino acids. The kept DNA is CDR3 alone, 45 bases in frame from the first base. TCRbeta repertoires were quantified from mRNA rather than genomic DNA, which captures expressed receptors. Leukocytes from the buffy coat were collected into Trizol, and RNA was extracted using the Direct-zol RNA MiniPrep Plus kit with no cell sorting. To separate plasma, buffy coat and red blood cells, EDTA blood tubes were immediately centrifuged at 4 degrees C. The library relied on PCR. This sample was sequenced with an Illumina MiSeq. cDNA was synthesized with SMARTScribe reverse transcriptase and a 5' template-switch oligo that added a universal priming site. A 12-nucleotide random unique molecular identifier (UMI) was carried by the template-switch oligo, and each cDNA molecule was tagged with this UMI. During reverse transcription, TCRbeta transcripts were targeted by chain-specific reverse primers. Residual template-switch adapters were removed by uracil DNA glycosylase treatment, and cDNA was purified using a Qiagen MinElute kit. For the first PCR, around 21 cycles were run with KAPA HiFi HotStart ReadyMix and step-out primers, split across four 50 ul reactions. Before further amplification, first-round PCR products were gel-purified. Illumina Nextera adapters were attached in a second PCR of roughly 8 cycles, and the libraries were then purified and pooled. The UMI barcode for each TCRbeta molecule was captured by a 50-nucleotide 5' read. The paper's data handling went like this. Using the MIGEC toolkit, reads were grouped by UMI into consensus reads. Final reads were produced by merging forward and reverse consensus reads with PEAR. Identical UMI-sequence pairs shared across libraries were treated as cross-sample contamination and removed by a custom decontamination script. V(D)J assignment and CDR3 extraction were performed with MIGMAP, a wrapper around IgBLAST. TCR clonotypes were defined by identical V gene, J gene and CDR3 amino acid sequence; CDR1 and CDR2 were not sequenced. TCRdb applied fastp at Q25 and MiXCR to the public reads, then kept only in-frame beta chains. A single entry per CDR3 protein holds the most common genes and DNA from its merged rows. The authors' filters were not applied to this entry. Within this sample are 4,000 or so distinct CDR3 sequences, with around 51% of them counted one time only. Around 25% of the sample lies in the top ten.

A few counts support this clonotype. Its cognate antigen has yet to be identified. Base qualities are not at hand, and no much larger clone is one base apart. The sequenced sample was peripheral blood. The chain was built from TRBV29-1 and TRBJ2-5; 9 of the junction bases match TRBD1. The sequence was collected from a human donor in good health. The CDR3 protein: CSVDKDPTGGETQYF. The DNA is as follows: TGCAGCGTTGATAAAGACCCGACAGGGGGGGAGACCCAGTACTTC.